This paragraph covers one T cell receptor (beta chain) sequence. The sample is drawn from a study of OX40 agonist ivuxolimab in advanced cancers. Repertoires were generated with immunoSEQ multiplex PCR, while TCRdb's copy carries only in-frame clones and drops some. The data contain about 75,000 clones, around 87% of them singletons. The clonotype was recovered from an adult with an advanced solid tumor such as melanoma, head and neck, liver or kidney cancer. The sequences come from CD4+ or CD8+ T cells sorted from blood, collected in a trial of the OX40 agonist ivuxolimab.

CDR3 amino acids: CAWSPYQETQYF. CDR3 nucleotide sequence: TGTGCCTGGAGCCCTTACCAAGAGACCCAGTACTTC. The chain combines TRBV30 with TRBJ2-5; D gene ambiguous. The CDR3 extends over 12 amino acids. With 3 bases removed from V and 0 bases from J, the gap between germline ends came to 5 bases. CDR1 is GTSNPN and CDR2 is SVGIG in the germline V gene (reference sequence).